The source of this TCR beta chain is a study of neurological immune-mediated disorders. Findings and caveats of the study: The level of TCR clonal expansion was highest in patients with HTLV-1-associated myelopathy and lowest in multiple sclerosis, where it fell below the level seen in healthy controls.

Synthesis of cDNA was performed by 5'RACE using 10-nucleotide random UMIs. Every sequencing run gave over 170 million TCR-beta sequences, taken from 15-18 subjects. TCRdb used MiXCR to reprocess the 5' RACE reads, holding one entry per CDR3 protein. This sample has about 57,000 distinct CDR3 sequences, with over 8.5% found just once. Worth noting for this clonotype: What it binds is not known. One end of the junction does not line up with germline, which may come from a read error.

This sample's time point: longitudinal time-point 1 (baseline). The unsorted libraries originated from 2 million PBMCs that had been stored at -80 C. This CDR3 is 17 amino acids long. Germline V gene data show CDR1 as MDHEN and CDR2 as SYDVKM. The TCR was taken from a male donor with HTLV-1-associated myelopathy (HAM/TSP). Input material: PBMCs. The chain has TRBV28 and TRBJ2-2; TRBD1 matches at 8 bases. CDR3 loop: CASTLSRTGTGHGEPFF. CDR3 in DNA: TGTGCCAGCACTTTATCCCGGACAGGGACGGGGCACGGGGAGCCGTTTTTT.